The 25 T cell receptor beta chains listed next were all sequenced from one sample in a study of CD8 T cells in ankylosing spondylitis. TCRdb reprocessed the 5' RACE reads via MiXCR and lists one record per CDR3 protein. The sample has about 160,000 distinct CDR3 sequences; approximately 9.9% are singletons. Sequences were obtained from blood, either unsorted or a sorted T cell fraction (not recorded which). Source of these receptors: a female donor with ankylosing spondylitis or in good health (not recorded which).

This rearrangement joins TRBV7-7 to TRBJ2-7; possible D gene TRBD1, 6 bases. Germline V gene data show CDR1 as SSHAT and CDR2 as FNYEAQ (reference sequence). Trimming left V 5 bases short and J 2 bases short, with 13 bases between. The CDR3 runs 14 residues. The CDR3: CASSPSDRPYEQYF. As DNA, the CDR3 is TGTGCCAGCAGCCCCTCCGACAGGCCCTACGAGCAGTACTTC.

The rearrangement joins TRBV27 to TRBJ2-7; D tentatively fits TRBD1 or TRBD2 (5 bases each). CDR3 length: 14 residues. With 8 bases removed from V and 5 bases from J, the gap between germline ends came to 19 bases. Germline V gene sequence: CDR1 MNHEY, CDR2 SMNVEV (reference sequence). The CDR3 reads CASGSGTLVDEQYF. In DNA form, the CDR3 reads TGTGCCAGCGGATCCGGGACCTTAGTCGACGAGCAGTACTTC.

The chain has TRBV6-2 or TRBV6-3 and TRBJ2-1; no definite D call. CDR1 and CDR2 from the germline V gene are MNHEY and SVGEGT. The CDR3 has 13 residues. With 4 bases removed from V and 7 bases from J, the gap between germline ends came to 11 bases. The CDR3 nucleotides read TGTGCCAGCAGTTCCTCCTTCAGTAATGAGCAGTTCTTC. This codes for CASSSSFSNEQFF.

This clonotype was picked up many times. This rearrangement joins TRBV28 to TRBJ2-1; no reliable D call. Germline V gene sequence: CDR1 MDHEN, CDR2 SYDVKM. V lost 5 bases and J 8 bases, leaving 10 bases between the germline ends. CDR3 length: 12 residues. Written as DNA, the CDR3 is TGTGCCAGCAGTCTTCTTTTGGATGAGCAGTTCTTC. Protein sequence: CASSLLLDEQFF.

This clonotype was seen repeatedly, ten times or more. The J gene is TRBJ1-2, the V gene TRBV25-1; a weak D match, TRBD1 (5 bases). CDR3 length: 14 amino acids. The germline V gene has CDR1 MGHDK and CDR2 SYGVNS. The V end lost 3 bases, the J end lost 4 bases, and 12 bases lay between the germline ends. CDR3 sequence reads: CASSEAQGIYGYTF. The CDR3 DNA is TGTGCCAGCAGTGAGGCCCAGGGTATCTATGGCTACACCTTC.

The chain uses TRBV5-6 and TRBJ2-7, with 7 bases aligning to TRBD1. CDR1 is SGHDT and CDR2 is YYEEEE in the germline V gene. V trimming: 4 bases; J trimming: 0 bases; junction bases outside the gene matches: 4. The CDR3 extends over 14 amino acids. CDR3 nucleotide sequence: TGTGCCAGCAGCGTCGACAGGGACTCCTACGAGCAGTACTTC. Residues: CASSVDRDSYEQYF.

This chain connects TRBV24-1 to TRBJ2-5; no definite D call. This CDR3 spans 13 amino acids. V lost 0 bases, J lost 0 bases, and 1 base lay in between. Per the germline V gene, CDR1 is KGHDR and CDR2 is SFDVKD. The CDR3 loop reads CATSDLNQETQYF. CDR3 bases: TGTGCCACCAGTGATTTGAACCAAGAGACCCAGTACTTC.

At least ten counts were recorded for this clonotype. The chain combines TRBV12-3 or TRBV12-4 with TRBJ1-2; a weak D match, TRBD1 (6 bases). CDR3 length equals 15 residues. The ends were cut back, 6 bases at V and 3 bases at J, with 17 bases in the middle. In nucleotides, the CDR3 is TGTGCCAGCAGACCCTCCGGGGGCAAGGACTATGGCTACACCTTC. Protein: CASRPSGGKDYGYTF.

Ten or more counts support this clonotype. The genes are TRBV4-2 and TRBJ2-4, with 7 nucleotides matching TRBD2. CDR3 length: 13 amino acids. Germline V gene lookup returns CDR1 LGHNA and CDR2 YNFKEQ. Losses at the gene ends were 5 bases for V and 7 bases for J; bases not matched to a gene: 5. This CDR3 is CASSGGGANIQYF. DNA for the CDR3: TGTGCCAGCAGCGGCGGGGGTGCGAACATTCAGTACTTC.

The genes are TRBV25-1 and TRBJ1-1; tentatively, D is TRBD1 (5 bases). CDR1 MGHDK and CDR2 SYGVNS come from the germline V gene. The CDR3 length is 13 residues. V lost 3 bases, J lost 5 bases, and 10 bases lay in between. The chain's CDR3 is CASSDAGPTEAFF. Written as DNA, the CDR3 is TGTGCCAGCAGTGATGCAGGGCCAACTGAAGCTTTCTTT.

This clonotype was detected many times. This chain connects TRBV10-3 to TRBJ1-5; a possible D gene is TRBD1 (5 bases). The ends were cut back, 3 bases at V and 2 bases at J, with 11 bases in the middle. From germline, CDR1 is ENHRY and CDR2 SYGVKD. This CDR3 has 15 residues. The DNA of the CDR3 is TGTGCCATCAGTGACAGGGACGGCGGCAATCAGCCCCAGCATTTT. It is translated as CAISDRDGGNQPQHF.

There are a few counts of this clonotype. V usage is TRBV2 and J usage is TRBJ1-5; D call uncertain. The CDR3 has 13 amino acids. In germline, CDR1 is SNHLY, CDR2 FYNNEI. Trimming took off 8 bases at V and 1 base at J, with 9 bases between the two ends. The CDR3 sequence is CASLSGSNQPQHF. The CDR3 DNA follows: TGTGCCAGCCTCTCGGGCAGCAATCAGCCCCAGCATTTT.

This clonotype has more than one count but fewer than ten. The CDR3 loop is CASNPTGGRTGELFF. The CDR3 bases are TGTGCCAGCAACCCGACAGGGGGTCGCACCGGGGAGCTGTTTTTT. The rearrangement joins TRBV5-5 to TRBJ2-2; 9 bases align to TRBD1. Germline assignment: CDR1 SGHKS and CDR2 YYEKEE (reference sequence). With V trimmed by 6 bases and J by 4 bases, 7 bases remained unmatched. The CDR3 contains 15 residues.

This clonotype was detected many times. V is TRBV20-1 and J is TRBJ2-7; tentative D call: TRBD1 (6 bases). V was trimmed by 0 bases and J by 0 bases, leaving 9 bases between them. The CDR3 runs to 14 residues. Germline lookup yields CDR1 DFQATT and CDR2 SNEGSKA (reference sequence). This CDR3 reads CSARDRDTSYEQYF. Written as DNA, the CDR3 is TGCAGTGCTAGAGATCGGGACACCTCCTACGAGCAGTACTTC.

In its sample, this clonotype was seen a few times. V is TRBV4-2 and J is TRBJ1-5, with 7 positions matching TRBD1. V dropped 1 base and J dropped 5; count of bases not matched to a gene: 11. This CDR3 spans 17 amino acids. Looked up from germline, CDR1 is LGHNA and CDR2 is YNFKEQ. CDR3 region: CASSQAFPGTAYQPQHF. The CDR3, as DNA: TGTGCCAGCAGCCAAGCATTTCCCGGGACAGCTTATCAGCCCCAGCATTTT.

This clonotype has only a few counts. The rearrangement uses TRBV7-6 and TRBJ2-2; D is possibly TRBD1 or TRBD2 (5 bases each). This CDR3 is 15 amino acids long. Trimming removed 5 bases at V and 3 bases at J, with 13 bases between. CDR1 and CDR2 (germline): SGHVS, FNYEAQ. The CDR3 is CASSSRGGYTGELFF. The CDR3 DNA is TGTGCCAGCAGCAGCCGGGGCGGGTACACCGGGGAGCTGTTTTTT.

This chain uses TRBV7-9 with TRBJ2-4, with D possibly TRBD1 on 6 matching bases. The V gene's germline CDR1 is SEHNR and CDR2 FQNEAQ (reference sequence). V lost 8 bases and J 1 base, leaving 15 bases between the germline ends. This CDR3 comprises 15 residues. CDR3 sequence reads: CASSTGMGAKNIQYF. CDR3 bases: TGTGCCAGCTCAACAGGGATGGGGGCCAAAAACATTCAGTACTTC.

This chain joins TRBV4-1 and TRBJ2-7, with 7 bases identical to TRBD2. Germline-derived CDR1 and CDR2 are MGHRA and YSYEKL. The CDR3 extends over 15 amino acids. V shed 4 bases and J 2 bases; nucleotides not matched to a gene: 8. CDR3 in DNA: TGCGCCAGCAGCCCTTTGGCTAGCGGTACCTACGAGCAGTACTTC. Translation gives CASSPLASGTYEQYF.

V is TRBV28 and J is TRBJ1-1, with D possibly TRBD1 on 5 matching bases. Germline V CDR1 and CDR2: MDHEN, SYDVKM. V was clipped by 3 bases and J by 4 bases, with 15 bases between them. The CDR3 covers 15 residues. CDR3 sequence: CASSLRAGSITEAFF. The CDR3 nucleotides are TGTGCCAGCAGTTTGAGGGCAGGGTCGATCACTGAAGCTTTCTTT.

This clonotype was observed at least ten times. This chain links TRBV12-3 or TRBV12-4 with TRBJ2-3; 9 bases agree with TRBD2. The J segment lost 6 bases and the V segment lost 7 bases, leaving 11 bases of the junction unmatched. This CDR3 has 15 residues. In DNA form, the CDR3 reads TGTGCCAGCACTATGGGAGGACTAGCGTTGGATACGCAGTATTTT. It specifies CASTMGGLALDTQYF.

This clonotype was counted many times. The gene calls are TRBV29-1 and TRBJ2-5, with D maybe TRBD1 (5 bases). V lost 3 bases and J 13 bases, leaving 15 bases between the germline ends. This CDR3 has 11 amino acids. The germline V gene has CDR1 SQVTM and CDR2 ANQGSEA. CDR3 coding DNA: TGCAGCGTTGAGTCCCCAGGGATTGCGTACTTC. Translating it yields CSVESPGIAYF.

This clonotype was recorded many times. This chain uses TRBV12-3 or TRBV12-4 with TRBJ1-5, with 12 bases matching TRBD1. V gave up 7 bases and J gave up 7 bases; unmatched junction bases: 8. This CDR3 has 15 residues. CDR3 in amino acids: CASTLGQGARQPQHF. In DNA, the CDR3 is TGTGCCAGCACCCTGGGACAGGGGGCTCGACAGCCCCAGCATTTT.

This clonotype was picked up a small number of times. The J gene is TRBJ2-3, the V gene TRBV7-9; the D is unclear. Germline CDR1 and CDR2: SEHNR and FQNEAQ (reference sequence). Trimming shortened V by 4 bases and J by 6 bases, and 17 bases separated the two germline ends. The CDR3 loop spans 15 amino acids. CDR3 nucleotides: TGTGCCAGCAGCTCGCCCCAGCCACTCGGTGATACGCAGTATTTT. This sequence encodes CASSSPQPLGDTQYF.

This clonotype has just a few counts. The CDR3 protein is CASSEYFTSGEGDTQYF. For the CDR3, the DNA is TGTGCCAGCAGTGAATATTTTACTAGCGGGGAGGGAGATACGCAGTATTTT. The chain is built from TRBV25-1 and TRBJ2-3, with 10 bases that match TRBD2. Germline V gives CDR1 MGHDK, CDR2 SYGVNS. V dropped 0 bases and J dropped 5; count of bases not matched to a gene: 8. This CDR3 has 17 amino acids.

V and J are TRBV5-1 and TRBJ2-1; D remains unclear. V was shortened by 1 base and J by 5 bases, with 4 bases between the two germline ends. The CDR3 loop spans 12 amino acids. Germline-derived CDR1 and CDR2 are SGHRS and YFSETQ. Here the CDR3 DNA reads TGCGCCAGCAGCTTGTATAACAATGAGCAGTTCTTC. This sequence encodes CASSLYNNEQFF. The full variable domain, its missing parts supplied by reference TRBV5-1 and TRBJ2-1, is KAGVTQTPRYLIKTRGQQVTLSCSPISGHRSVSWYQQTPGQGLQFLFEYFSETQRNKGNFPGRFSGRQFSNSRSEMNVSTLELGDSALYLCASSLYNNEQFFGPGTRLTVL.